Below, 12 T cell receptor beta chains from the same sample are listed, as sequenced in a study of T cell changes during pregnancy in multiple sclerosis. This table comes from immunoSEQ multiplex PCR, and its TCRdb copy is limited to in-frame clones, with some not included. The sample lists tens of thousands of clones; about nine tenths were seen once. The sequencing used peripheral blood, collected in the third trimester of pregnancy. These receptors originate from a female donor in good health, enrolled as a control in a pregnancy study.

The chain uses TRBV6-6 and TRBJ2-7, with D uncertain. V gave up 2 bases and J gave up 3 bases, with 8 bases separating them. This CDR3 comprises 13 residues. Germline-derived CDR1 and CDR2 are MNHNY and SVGAGI (reference sequence). The CDR3 DNA reads as TGTGCCAGCAGTTACCCCCCGGGCTACGAGCAGTACTTC. Translation: CASSYPPGYEQYF.

V usage is TRBV6-1 and J usage is TRBJ2-4; tentatively, D is TRBD1 (6 bases). The CDR3 length is 16 residues. The germline V gene has CDR1 MNHNS and CDR2 SASEGT. Trimming stripped 0 bases from V and 2 bases from J, with 11 bases between. For the CDR3, the DNA is TGTGCCAGCAGTGAAGCGCAGGGGATAACCAAAAACATTCAGTACTTC. Amino acid sequence: CASSEAQGITKNIQYF.

The chain combines TRBV5-6 with TRBJ1-5; TRBD1 aligns across 7 bases. The length of the CDR3 is 14 residues. CDR1 is SGHDT and CDR2 is YYEEEE in the germline V gene. V trimming: 2 bases; J trimming: 7 bases; junction bases outside the gene matches: 6. This CDR3 reads CASSFKGGWQPQHF. The DNA of the CDR3 is TGTGCCAGCAGCTTTAAAGGGGGCTGGCAGCCCCAGCATTTT.

This chain uses TRBV7-9 with TRBJ2-1, with 10 bases identical to TRBD2. V gave up 5 bases and J gave up 4 bases; unmatched junction bases: 5. This CDR3 contains 15 residues. Germline lookup yields CDR1 SEHNR and CDR2 FQNEAQ (reference sequence). For the CDR3, the DNA is TGTGCCAGCAGCCAAGCGGGAGGGAAGTACAATGAGCAGTTCTTC. It translates to CASSQAGGKYNEQFF.

The chain employs TRBV28 and TRBJ1-2; a weak D match, TRBD1 (6 bases). V dropped 2 bases and J dropped 4 bases, with 8 bases sitting between them. CDR1 MDHEN and CDR2 SYDVKM come from the germline V gene. This CDR3 contains 13 residues. The CDR3 DNA follows: TGTGCCAGCAGTTTAGGACAGCCCTATGGCTACACCTTC. It specifies CASSLGQPYGYTF.

The rearrangement links TRBV2 to TRBJ1-1, with no clear D. Germline V lookup: CDR1 SNHLY, CDR2 FYNNEI. The CDR3 sequence is 14 residues long. The ends were cut back, 0 bases at V and 6 bases at J, with 11 bases in the middle. CDR3 sequence: CASSEALGRPEAFF. CDR3 in DNA: TGTGCCAGCAGTGAAGCTCTGGGCAGGCCTGAAGCTTTCTTT.

This chain connects TRBV19 to TRBJ1-5, with 12 bases aligning to TRBD1. The CDR3 contains 14 residues. The ends lost 10 bases at V and 6 bases at J; junction bases unmatched: 7. Germline loops: CDR1 LNHDA, CDR2 SQIVND (reference sequence). The CDR3 DNA is TGTGCCACCTCCGGGACAGGGGGCCTTCAGCCCCAGCATTTT. Its translation is CATSGTGGLQPQHF. Looking up the rest from reference TRBV19 and TRBJ1-5 gives the full variable domain: DGGITQSPKYLFRKEGQNVTLSCEQNLNHDAMYWYRQDPGQGLRLIYYSQIVNDFQKGDIAEGYSVSREKKESFPLTVTSAQKNPTAFYLCATSGTGGLQPQHFGDGTRLSIL.

This rearrangement joins TRBV11-2 to TRBJ2-1; 8 nucleotides line up with TRBD1. V shed 3 bases and J 4 bases; nucleotides not matched to a gene: 5. The CDR3 is made up of 15 amino acids. Germline V gene sequence: CDR1 SGHAT, CDR2 FQNNGV. CDR3 in amino acids: CASSFYRGRYNEQFF. For the CDR3, the DNA is TGTGCCAGCAGCTTTTACAGGGGGAGGTACAATGAGCAGTTCTTC.

J is TRBJ2-3 and V is TRBV5-6, with TRBD1 matching over 9 bases. Germline loops: CDR1 SGHDT, CDR2 YYEEEE. The CDR3 runs 16 residues. J gave up 0 bases and V 1 base, and 3 bases lay outside the gene matches. CDR3 loop: CASSLYRGPSTDTQYF. CDR3 bases: TGTGCCAGCAGCTTGTACAGGGGGCCTAGCACAGATACGCAGTATTTT.

This clone is a singleton in its sample. J is TRBJ2-1 and V is TRBV19; 8 positions match TRBD1. The V gene's germline CDR1 is LNHDA and CDR2 SQIVND (reference sequence). The CDR3 loop spans 16 amino acids. V was clipped by 1 base and J by 10 bases; unmatched bases: 12. CDR3 in amino acids: CASSIVTGTGPGEQFF. The CDR3 DNA sequence: TGTGCCAGTAGTATAGTTACCGGGACAGGACCGGGAGAGCAGTTCTTC.

This chain joins TRBV5-6 and TRBJ2-7, with 8 bases aligning to TRBD1. V gave up 4 bases and J gave up 4 bases; unmatched junction bases: 10. The CDR3 covers 15 residues. Per germline, CDR1 SGHDT and CDR2 YYEEEE. The CDR3 region is CASSPGPGGQYEQYF. The DNA of the CDR3 is TGTGCCAGCAGCCCCGGACCAGGGGGCCAATACGAGCAGTACTTC. The variable domain in full, with the rest retrieved from reference TRBV5-6 and TRBJ2-7, is DAGVTQSPTHLIKTRGQQVTLRCSPKSGHDTVSWYQQALGQGPQFIFQYYEEEERQRGNFPDRFSGHQFPNYSSELNVNALLLGDSALYLCASSPGPGGQYEQYFGPGTRLTVT.

The J gene is TRBJ2-4, the V gene TRBV27, with TRBD1 identical over 10 bases. With 5 bases clipped from V and 5 bases from J, the junction kept 15 bases outside the gene matches. Germline CDR1 MNHEY, CDR2 SMNVEV (reference sequence). The CDR3 totals 18 residues. The CDR3 region has the DNA TGTGCCAGCAGTCCGCCCCTGAGACAGGGGGCGCCGGAAAACATTCAGTACTTC. Translation gives CASSPPLRQGAPENIQYF.